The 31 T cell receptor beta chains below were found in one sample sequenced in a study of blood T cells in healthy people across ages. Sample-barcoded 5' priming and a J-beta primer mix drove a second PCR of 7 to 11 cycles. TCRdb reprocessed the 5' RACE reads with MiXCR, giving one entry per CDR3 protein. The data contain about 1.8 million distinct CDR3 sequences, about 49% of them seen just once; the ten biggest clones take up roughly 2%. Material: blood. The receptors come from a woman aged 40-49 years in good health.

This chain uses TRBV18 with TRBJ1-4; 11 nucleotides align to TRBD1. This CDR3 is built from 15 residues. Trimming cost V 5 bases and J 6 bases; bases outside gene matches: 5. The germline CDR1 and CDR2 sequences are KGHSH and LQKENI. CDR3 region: CASSSAGQGDEKLFF. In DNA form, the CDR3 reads TGTGCCAGCTCATCGGCGGGACAGGGGGATGAAAAACTGTTTTTT.

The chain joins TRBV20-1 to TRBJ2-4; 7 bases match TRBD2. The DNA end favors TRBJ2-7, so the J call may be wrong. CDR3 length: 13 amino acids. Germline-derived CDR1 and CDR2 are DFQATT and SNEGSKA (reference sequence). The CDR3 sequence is CSASGGTIYEQYF. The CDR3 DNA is TGCAGTGCTAGCGGGGGGACTATCTACGAGCAGTACTTC.

CDR3 protein: CSAGDGKFYEQYF. In DNA form, the CDR3 reads TGCAGTGCCGGGGACGGGAAGTTCTACGAGCAGTACTTC. The chain carries TRBV20-1 and TRBJ2-4; perhaps D is TRBD1 or TRBD2 (5 bases each). The J call is doubtful: the DNA matches TRBJ2-7 better. This CDR3 comprises 13 residues. Germline CDR1 reads DFQATT; CDR2 reads SNEGSKA (reference sequence).

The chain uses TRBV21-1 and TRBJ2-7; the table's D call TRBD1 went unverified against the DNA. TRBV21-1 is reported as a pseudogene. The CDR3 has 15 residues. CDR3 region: CASSPRDRGDYEQYF. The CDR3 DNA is TGTGCCAGCAGCCCGCGGGACAGGGGCGACTACGAGCAGTACTTC.

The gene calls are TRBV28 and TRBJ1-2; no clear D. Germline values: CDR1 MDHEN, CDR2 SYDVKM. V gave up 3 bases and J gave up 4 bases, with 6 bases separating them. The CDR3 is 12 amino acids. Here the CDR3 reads CASSFNSYGYTF. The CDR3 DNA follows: TGTGCCAGCAGTTTTAACAGCTATGGCTACACCTTC.

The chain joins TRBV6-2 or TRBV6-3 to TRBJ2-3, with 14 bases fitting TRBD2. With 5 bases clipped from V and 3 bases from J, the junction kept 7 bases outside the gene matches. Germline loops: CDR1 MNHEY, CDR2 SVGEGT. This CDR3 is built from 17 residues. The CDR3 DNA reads TGTGCCAGCAGTCCGCGACTAGCGGGGGGGCCGACAGATACGCAGTATTTT. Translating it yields CASSPRLAGGPTDTQYF.

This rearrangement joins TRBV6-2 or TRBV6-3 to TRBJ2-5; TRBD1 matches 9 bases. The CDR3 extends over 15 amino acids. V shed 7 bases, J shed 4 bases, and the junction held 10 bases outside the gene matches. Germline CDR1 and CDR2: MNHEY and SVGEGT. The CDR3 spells CASTPFGQGRETQYF. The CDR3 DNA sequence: TGTGCCAGCACCCCATTCGGACAGGGGAGAGAGACCCAGTACTTC.

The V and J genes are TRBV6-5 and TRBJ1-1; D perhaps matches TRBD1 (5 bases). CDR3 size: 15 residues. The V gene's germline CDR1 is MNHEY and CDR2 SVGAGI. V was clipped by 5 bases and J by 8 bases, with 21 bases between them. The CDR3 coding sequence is TGTGCCAGCAGTGGGGTACGACGGCGTGAGGGGGAAGCTTTCTTT. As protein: CASSGVRRREGEAFF.

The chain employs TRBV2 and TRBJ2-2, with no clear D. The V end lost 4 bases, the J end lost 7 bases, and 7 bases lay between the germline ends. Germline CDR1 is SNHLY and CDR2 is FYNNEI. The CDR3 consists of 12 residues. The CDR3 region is CASSALGGELFF. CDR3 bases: TGTGCCAGCAGTGCACTCGGCGGGGAGCTGTTTTTT. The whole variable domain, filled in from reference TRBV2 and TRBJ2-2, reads EPEVTQTPSHQVTQMGQEVILRCVPISNHLYFYWYRQILGQKVEFLVSFYNNEISEKSEIFDDQFSVERPDGSNFTLKIRSTKLEDSAMYFCASSALGGELFFGEGSRLTVL.

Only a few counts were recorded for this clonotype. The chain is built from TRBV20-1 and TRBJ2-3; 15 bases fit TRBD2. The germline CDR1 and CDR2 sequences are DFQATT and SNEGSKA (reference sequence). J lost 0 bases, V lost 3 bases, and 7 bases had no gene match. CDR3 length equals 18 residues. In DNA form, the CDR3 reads TGCAGTGCTAGCGGCGGGACTAGCGGGGGGATCAGCACAGATACGCAGTATTTT. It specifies CSASGGTSGGISTDTQYF.

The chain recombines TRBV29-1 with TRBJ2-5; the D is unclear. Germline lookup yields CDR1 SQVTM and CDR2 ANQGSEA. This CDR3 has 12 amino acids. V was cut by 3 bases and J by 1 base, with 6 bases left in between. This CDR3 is CSVDGAQETQYF. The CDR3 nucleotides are TGCAGCGTTGACGGCGCCCAAGAGACCCAGTACTTC.

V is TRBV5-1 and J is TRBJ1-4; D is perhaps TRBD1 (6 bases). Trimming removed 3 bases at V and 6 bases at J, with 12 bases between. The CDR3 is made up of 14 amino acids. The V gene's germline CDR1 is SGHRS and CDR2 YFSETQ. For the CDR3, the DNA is TGCGCCAGCAGCTACGACAGGAATCATGAAAAACTGTTTTTT. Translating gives CASSYDRNHEKLFF.

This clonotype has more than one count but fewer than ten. CDR3 coding DNA: TGTGCCAGCAGTTACTGGCGGGGGAGCACAGATACGCAGTATTTT. Residues: CASSYWRGSTDTQYF. J is TRBJ2-3 and V is TRBV6-2 or TRBV6-3; the match to TRBD2 covers 7 bases. The germline V gene encodes CDR1 MNHEY and CDR2 SVGEGT. The CDR3 consists of 15 residues. Trimming removed 1 base from V and 0 bases from J; junction bases left unmatched: 1.

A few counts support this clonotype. The CDR3 is CAVGTGQTQYF. The CDR3 bases are TGTGCCGTAGGGACAGGACAGACCCAGTACTTC. The V gene is TRBV6-1, the J gene TRBJ2-5; TRBD1 aligns across 8 bases. The CDR3 sequence is 11 residues long. J was trimmed by 6 bases and V by 11 bases; bases with no gene match: 5. Germline CDR1 and CDR2: MNHNS and SASEGT.

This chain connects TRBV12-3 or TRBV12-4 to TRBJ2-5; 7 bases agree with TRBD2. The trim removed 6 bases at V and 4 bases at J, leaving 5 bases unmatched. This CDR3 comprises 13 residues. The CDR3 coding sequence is TGTGCCAGCAGCGGGACTACCTCAGAGACCCAGTACTTC. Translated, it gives CASSGTTSETQYF.

Written as DNA, the CDR3 is TGCGCCAGCAGACCGCGGGGAGGGCAAGAGGCCCAGTACTTC. Translating gives CASRPRGGQEAQYF. V usage is TRBV5-1 and J usage is TRBJ2-7, with TRBD2 identical over 7 bases. The CDR3 has 14 residues. CDR1 is SGHRS and CDR2 is YFSETQ in the germline V gene. Trimming took 5 bases from V and 10 from J; bases not matched to a gene: 15.

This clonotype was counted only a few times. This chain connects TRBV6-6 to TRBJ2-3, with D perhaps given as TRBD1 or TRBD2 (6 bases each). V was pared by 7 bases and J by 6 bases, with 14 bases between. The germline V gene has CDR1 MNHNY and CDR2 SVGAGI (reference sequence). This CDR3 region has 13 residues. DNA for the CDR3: TGTGCCAGCAAGGCCCAGGGGAGGGATACGCAGTATTTT. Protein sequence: CASKAQGRDTQYF.

Here the CDR3 reads CASSLSQAKNIQYF. The DNA for the CDR3 is TGTGCCAGCAGTTTATCCCAAGCCAAAAACATTCAGTACTTC. The chain links TRBV27 to TRBJ2-4; the D is unclear. This CDR3 spans 14 amino acids. The V and J ends lost 0 bases and 0 bases respectively, with 3 bases between them. The V gene's germline CDR1 is MNHEY and CDR2 SMNVEV (reference sequence).

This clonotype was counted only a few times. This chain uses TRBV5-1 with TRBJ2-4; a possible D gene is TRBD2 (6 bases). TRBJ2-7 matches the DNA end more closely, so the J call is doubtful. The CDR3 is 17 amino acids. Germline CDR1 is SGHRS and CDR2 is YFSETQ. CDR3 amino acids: CASSLVEIGGESYEQYF. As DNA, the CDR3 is TGCGCCAGCAGCTTGGTTGAGATTGGCGGGGAGTCCTACGAGCAGTACTTC.

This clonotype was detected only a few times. CDR3 sequence: CAINRDSLTEAFF. The CDR3 DNA reads TGTGCCATCAACCGGGACAGCCTCACTGAAGCTTTCTTT. The chain carries TRBV10-3 and TRBJ1-1, with 7 bases fitting TRBD1. Germline trimming cut 7 bases from V and 4 bases from J; bases unmatched to any gene: 6. The germline gives CDR1 ENHRY, CDR2 SYGVKD. The CDR3 spans 13 residues.

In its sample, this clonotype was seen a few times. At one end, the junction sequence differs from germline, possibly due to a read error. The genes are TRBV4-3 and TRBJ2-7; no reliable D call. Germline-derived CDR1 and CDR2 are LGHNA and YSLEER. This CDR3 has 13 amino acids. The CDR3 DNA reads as TGTGCCAGCAGCCAAGCCCCAGCCTACGAGCAGTACTTC. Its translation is CASSQAPAYEQYF.

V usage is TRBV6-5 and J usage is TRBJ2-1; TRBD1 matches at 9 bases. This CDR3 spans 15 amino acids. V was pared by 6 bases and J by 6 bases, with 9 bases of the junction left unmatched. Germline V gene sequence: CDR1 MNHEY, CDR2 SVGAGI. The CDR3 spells CASRVGTGYGNEQFF. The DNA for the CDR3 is TGTGCCAGCAGGGTAGGGACAGGGTATGGCAATGAGCAGTTCTTC.

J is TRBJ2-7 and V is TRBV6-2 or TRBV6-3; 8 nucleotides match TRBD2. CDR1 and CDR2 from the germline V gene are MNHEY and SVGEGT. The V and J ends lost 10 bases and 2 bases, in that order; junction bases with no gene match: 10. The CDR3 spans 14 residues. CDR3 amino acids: CATWSSGVTYEQYF. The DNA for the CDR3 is TGTGCCACCTGGAGTAGCGGGGTCACCTACGAGCAGTACTTC.

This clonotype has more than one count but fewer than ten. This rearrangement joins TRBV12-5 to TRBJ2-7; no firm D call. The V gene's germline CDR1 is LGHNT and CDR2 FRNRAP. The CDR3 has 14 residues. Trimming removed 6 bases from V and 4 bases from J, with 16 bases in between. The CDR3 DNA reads TGTGCTAGTGGCCAAACGACGGAATTTTACGAGCAGTACTTC. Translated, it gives CASGQTTEFYEQYF.

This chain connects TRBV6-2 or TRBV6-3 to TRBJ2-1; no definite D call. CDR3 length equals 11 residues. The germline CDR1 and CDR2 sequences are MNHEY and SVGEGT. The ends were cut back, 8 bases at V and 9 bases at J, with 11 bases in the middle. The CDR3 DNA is TGTGCCAGCCATACTGGTAGTGAGCAGTTCTTC. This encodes CASHTGSEQFF.

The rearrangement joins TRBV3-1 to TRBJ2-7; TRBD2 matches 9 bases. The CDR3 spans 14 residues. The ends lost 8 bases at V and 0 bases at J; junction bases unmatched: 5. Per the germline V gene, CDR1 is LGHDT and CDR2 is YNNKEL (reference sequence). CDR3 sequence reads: CASAKRGDSYEQYF. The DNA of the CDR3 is TGTGCCAGCGCTAAGCGGGGGGACTCCTACGAGCAGTACTTC.

Here the CDR3 reads CASSADRSYTF. The CDR3 DNA is TGTGCCAGCAGTGCCGACAGGAGCTACACCTTC. The chain joins TRBV6-2 or TRBV6-3 to TRBJ1-2; possibly TRBD1 for D (6 bases). The CDR3 totals 11 residues. CDR1 and CDR2 from the germline V gene are MNHEY and SVGEGT. Trimming took off 5 bases at V and 9 bases at J, with 10 bases between the two ends.

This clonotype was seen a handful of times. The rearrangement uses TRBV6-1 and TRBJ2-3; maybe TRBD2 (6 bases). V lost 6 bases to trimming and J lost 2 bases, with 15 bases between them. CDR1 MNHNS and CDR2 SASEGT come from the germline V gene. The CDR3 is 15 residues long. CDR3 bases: TGTGCCAGCAGACGGACTAAGACTAACACAGATACGCAGTATTTT. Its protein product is CASRRTKTNTDTQYF.

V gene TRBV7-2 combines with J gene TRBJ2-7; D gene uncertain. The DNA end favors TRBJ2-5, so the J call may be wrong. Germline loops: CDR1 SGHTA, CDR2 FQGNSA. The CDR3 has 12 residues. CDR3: CASSFYLATQYF. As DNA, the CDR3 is TGTGCCAGCAGCTTTTATTTGGCGACCCAGTACTTC.

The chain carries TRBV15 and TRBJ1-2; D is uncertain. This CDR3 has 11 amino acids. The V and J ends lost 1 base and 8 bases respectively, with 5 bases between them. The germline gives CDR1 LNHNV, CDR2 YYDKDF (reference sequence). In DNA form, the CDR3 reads TGTGCCACCAGCAGAGGTGGAGGCTACACCTTC. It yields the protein CATSRGGGYTF.

The CDR3 DNA reads TGCAGTGCTCCCCATGCGGGGGGTAGCTCCGGGACGCAGTATTTT. It yields the protein CSAPHAGGSSGTQYF. The gene calls are TRBV20-1 and TRBJ2-3; TRBD2 matches 8 bases. J was trimmed by 9 bases and V by 5 bases; bases with no gene match: 16. Germline lookup yields CDR1 DFQATT and CDR2 SNEGSKA (reference sequence). The CDR3 is made up of 15 amino acids.